The rows below give T cell receptor beta chains drawn from one sample of a study of blood T cells in healthy people across ages. TCRdb reprocessed the 5' RACE reads via MiXCR and lists one record per CDR3 protein. The data show 800,000 to 950,000 distinct CDR3 sequences, with around 29% seen just once and 10% to 13% held by the top ten. The data were also submitted as part of a second study, on T cells of mothers and their children.

The specimen was blood. These receptors were collected from a middle-aged woman in good health. The CDR3 runs from the conserved cysteine through the conserved F or W. The D gene is left open where the match is weak. Clone size, where shown, is once, few, many, or a class for clones that have expanded.

abundance: many
j_gene: TRBJ2-5
d_gene: -
v_gene: TRBV7-9
CDR3nt: TGTGCCAGCAGCTTAGGCTCTATCCAAGAGACCCAGTACTTC
CDR3aa: CASSLGSIQETQYF

abundance: many
j_gene: TRBJ2-7
d_gene: TRBD1
v_gene: TRBV4-3
CDR3nt: TGCGCCAGCAGCCAAGACCCGACAGGGAGCTCCTACGAGCAGTACTTC
CDR3aa: CASSQDPTGSSYEQYF

abundance: few
j_gene: TRBJ2-5
d_gene: TRBD1
v_gene: TRBV7-6
CDR3nt: TGTGCCAGCAGCTTTTTTGGGACAGTCTCCGGGACCCAGTACTTC
CDR3aa: CASSFFGTVSGTQYF

abundance: -
j_gene: TRBJ1-4
d_gene: -
v_gene: TRBV28
CDR3nt: TGTGCCAGCTCCGAAGGGGGGAAAGGCGAAAAACTGTTTTTT
CDR3aa: CASSEGGKGEKLFF

abundance: -
j_gene: TRBJ1-4
d_gene: -
v_gene: TRBV9
CDR3nt: TGTGCCAGCAGCCCCCGACAGAATTCTAATGAAAAACTGTTTTTT
CDR3aa: CASSPRQNSNEKLFF

abundance: -
j_gene: TRBJ1-5
d_gene: -
v_gene: TRBV6-2/TRBV6-3
CDR3nt: TGTGCCAGCAGTTACCCCTCAGACGGTGGGCAGCCCCAGCATTTT
CDR3aa: CASSYPSDGGQPQHF

abundance: -
j_gene: TRBJ1-6
d_gene: -
v_gene: TRBV5-5
CDR3nt: TGTGCCAGCAGCGTACAACAGGCGGTTGAGTCACCCCTCCACTTT
CDR3aa: CASSVQQAVESPLHF

abundance: many
j_gene: TRBJ2-5
d_gene: TRBD2
v_gene: TRBV28
CDR3nt: TGTGCCAGCAGCCCCCTTCAGGGCGGGGGTGGTAGAGAGACCCAGTACTTC
CDR3aa: CASSPLQGGGGRETQYF

abundance: few
j_gene: TRBJ2-1
d_gene: -
v_gene: TRBV11-2
CDR3nt: TGTGCCAGCAGCCCCGGGGACATAACTTCGGAGACCCAGTTCTTC
CDR3aa: CASSPGDITSETQFF

abundance: -
j_gene: TRBJ2-7
d_gene: -
v_gene: TRBV12-3/TRBV12-4
CDR3nt: TGTGCCAGCAGGTACAGGGAAGGTGGCTACGAGCAGTACTTC
CDR3aa: CASRYREGGYEQYF

abundance: -
j_gene: TRBJ2-1
d_gene: TRBD2
v_gene: TRBV20-1
CDR3nt: TGCAGTGCTAGCTTAGCGGGGGGGCCCGGCAATGAGCAGTTCTTC
CDR3aa: CSASLAGGPGNEQFF

abundance: few
j_gene: TRBJ2-1
d_gene: -
v_gene: TRBV27
CDR3nt: TGTGCCAGCAGTTTTTCCCTCAGGGGGGGAGCTTACAATGAGCAGTTCTTC
CDR3aa: CASSFSLRGGAYNEQFF

abundance: -
j_gene: TRBJ2-7
d_gene: TRBD2
v_gene: TRBV12-3/TRBV12-4
CDR3nt: TGTGCCAGCAGTACGACTAGCGGGGGGGCTTACGAGCAGTACTTC
CDR3aa: CASSTTSGGAYEQYF

abundance: -
j_gene: TRBJ2-7
d_gene: TRBD2
v_gene: TRBV4-1
CDR3nt: TGCGCCAGCAGCCCCGGGGTAGCGGGCCTAATGACGGGAAGCTACGAGCAGTACTTC
CDR3aa: CASSPGVAGLMTGSYEQYF

abundance: -
j_gene: TRBJ2-5
d_gene: -
v_gene: TRBV20-1
CDR3nt: TGCAGTGCTAGAGGGGGACTGGTCCAAGAGACCCAGTACTTC
CDR3aa: CSARGGLVQETQYF

abundance: once
j_gene: TRBJ1-1
d_gene: -
v_gene: TRBV20-1
CDR3nt: TGCAGTGCCCTCATGGGGGGGTACCTTGAAGCTTTCTTT
CDR3aa: CSALMGGYLEAFF

abundance: many
j_gene: TRBJ1-4
d_gene: -
v_gene: TRBV7-2
CDR3nt: TGTGCCAGCAGCTTCGGGCCAAGCACAACTAATGAAAAACTGTTTTTT
CDR3aa: CASSFGPSTTNEKLFF

abundance: many
j_gene: TRBJ2-4
d_gene: TRBD2
v_gene: TRBV12-3/TRBV12-4
CDR3nt: TGTGCCAGCAGCCCAGGAGGGACTAGCGGGGGGATTCAGTACTTC
CDR3aa: CASSPGGTSGGIQYF

abundance: -
j_gene: TRBJ1-1
d_gene: TRBD1
v_gene: TRBV20-1
CDR3nt: TGCAGTGCTAGACCCGGGACAGCTAACACTGAAGCTTTCTTT
CDR3aa: CSARPGTANTEAFF

abundance: -
j_gene: TRBJ1-6
d_gene: -
v_gene: TRBV7-2
CDR3nt: TGTGCCAGCAGCACGAGCACGGACAGCTTCAATTCACCCCTCCACTTT
CDR3aa: CASSTSTDSFNSPLHF

abundance: few
j_gene: TRBJ1-5
d_gene: -
v_gene: TRBV6-6
CDR3nt: TGTGCCAGCAGTTACACGGCGGGGGTATTTCAGCCCCAGCATTTT
CDR3aa: CASSYTAGVFQPQHF

abundance: few
j_gene: TRBJ1-1
d_gene: -
v_gene: TRBV2
CDR3nt: TGTGCCAGCAGTGAAGTGGGGGGGAACACTGAAGCTTTCTTT
CDR3aa: CASSEVGGNTEAFF

abundance: few
j_gene: TRBJ2-7
d_gene: -
v_gene: TRBV18
CDR3nt: TGTGCCAGCTCACCACTCCCCGGGACGGACCTAGGCGAGCAGTACTTC
CDR3aa: CASSPLPGTDLGEQYF

abundance: -
j_gene: TRBJ2-3
d_gene: -
v_gene: TRBV5-1
CDR3nt: TGCGCCAGCAGAGTTTGGGGGTCGGAGGCAGATACGCAGTATTTT
CDR3aa: CASRVWGSEADTQYF

abundance: -
j_gene: TRBJ1-1
d_gene: TRBD1
v_gene: TRBV4-1
CDR3nt: TGCGCCAGCAGCCAACTGAGAACCGGGACAGGGGGCACTGAAGCTTTCTTT
CDR3aa: CASSQLRTGTGGTEAFF

abundance: once
j_gene: TRBJ1-5
d_gene: TRBD1
v_gene: TRBV28
CDR3nt: TGTGCCAGCAGTCCTCGGGGCAGGGGGTATAGCAATCAGCCCCAGCATTTT
CDR3aa: CASSPRGRGYSNQPQHF

abundance: -
j_gene: TRBJ2-2
d_gene: -
v_gene: TRBV28
CDR3nt: TGTGCCAGCCGGACACAGAACACCGGGGAGCTGTTTTTT
CDR3aa: CASRTQNTGELFF

abundance: many
j_gene: TRBJ1-5
d_gene: -
v_gene: TRBV7-9
CDR3nt: TGTGCCAGCAGCTTGTCCGGGGCCAATCAGCCCCAGCATTTT
CDR3aa: CASSLSGANQPQHF

abundance: -
j_gene: TRBJ2-5
d_gene: -
v_gene: TRBV5-1
CDR3nt: TGCGCCAGCGCGCTTTTCTTGGAGACCCAGTACTTC
CDR3aa: CASALFLETQYF

abundance: -
j_gene: TRBJ2-7
d_gene: -
v_gene: TRBV3-1
CDR3nt: TGTGCCAGCAGCCAAGATTCGGGGGTAACCCCATCCTACGAGCAGTACTTC
CDR3aa: CASSQDSGVTPSYEQYF

abundance: -
j_gene: TRBJ1-1
d_gene: TRBD1
v_gene: TRBV6-5
CDR3nt: TGTGCCAGCAGGGCACAGGGGGCGACTGAAGCTTTCTTT
CDR3aa: CASRAQGATEAFF

abundance: few
j_gene: TRBJ2-1
d_gene: -
v_gene: TRBV7-3
CDR3nt: TGTGCCAGCAGCTTGGACTTTTACAATGAGCAGTTCTTC
CDR3aa: CASSLDFYNEQFF

abundance: few
j_gene: TRBJ1-5
d_gene: -
v_gene: TRBV3-1
CDR3nt: TGTGCCAGCAGCCTGTCAGGGTCGAGGCAGCCCCAGCATTTT
CDR3aa: CASSLSGSRQPQHF

abundance: few
j_gene: TRBJ2-1
d_gene: TRBD2
v_gene: TRBV20-1
CDR3nt: TGCAGTGCTAGATCCAGCGGGGGGGCCGTGTGGCAGTTCTTC
CDR3aa: CSARSSGGAVWQFF

abundance: few
j_gene: TRBJ1-6
d_gene: -
v_gene: TRBV2
CDR3nt: TGTGCCAGCTTCCAGGGGTTGCTTTCACCCCTCCACTTT
CDR3aa: CASFQGLLSPLHF

abundance: -
j_gene: TRBJ2-7
d_gene: -
v_gene: TRBV20-1
CDR3nt: TGCAGTGCTAGTCGGGACACCGCCTACGAGCAGTACTTC
CDR3aa: CSASRDTAYEQYF

abundance: few
j_gene: TRBJ2-3
d_gene: -
v_gene: TRBV13
CDR3nt: TGTGCCAGCAGTCCCGGGGTACAGGATAGCACAGATACGCAGTATTTT
CDR3aa: CASSPGVQDSTDTQYF

abundance: few
j_gene: TRBJ2-5
d_gene: TRBD1
v_gene: TRBV6-5
CDR3nt: TGTGCCAGCAGTTACGGGGACAGGGGTTCAGAGACCCAGTACTTC
CDR3aa: CASSYGDRGSETQYF

abundance: few
j_gene: TRBJ2-7
d_gene: TRBD1
v_gene: TRBV7-9
CDR3nt: TGTGCCAGCAGCTCGGTCGGTGACAGGGGGTCCTACGAGCAGTACTTC
CDR3aa: CASSSVGDRGSYEQYF

abundance: -
j_gene: TRBJ2-2
d_gene: -
v_gene: TRBV15
CDR3nt: TGTGCCACCAGCAGAGAGCGGGGCCGGATCACCGGGGAGCTGTTTTTT
CDR3aa: CATSRERGRITGELFF

abundance: -
j_gene: TRBJ2-7
d_gene: TRBD1
v_gene: TRBV30
CDR3nt: TGTGCCTGGGACAGGGGGTCTCACGAGCAGTACTTC
CDR3aa: CAWDRGSHEQYF

abundance: -
j_gene: TRBJ2-5
d_gene: TRBD1
v_gene: TRBV5-1
CDR3nt: TGCGCCAGCAGCCGAGACGGGACAGGGACGTACCAAGAGACCCAGTACTTC
CDR3aa: CASSRDGTGTYQETQYF

abundance: -
j_gene: TRBJ2-1
d_gene: -
v_gene: TRBV28
CDR3nt: TGTGCCAGCAGTGAAGGAGGAAGCTCCTACAATGAGCAGTTCTTC
CDR3aa: CASSEGGSSYNEQFF

abundance: -
j_gene: TRBJ1-2
d_gene: -
v_gene: TRBV2
CDR3nt: TGTGCCAGCAGATATACGGGAGGTCGGGATGGCTACACCTTC
CDR3aa: CASRYTGGRDGYTF

abundance: -
j_gene: TRBJ1-1
d_gene: -
v_gene: TRBV6-6
CDR3nt: TGTGCCAGCAGCCCGAGACCAGACGGGAACACTGAAGCTTTCTTT
CDR3aa: CASSPRPDGNTEAFF

abundance: few
j_gene: TRBJ1-5
d_gene: TRBD1
v_gene: TRBV12-3/TRBV12-4
CDR3nt: TGTGCCAGCAGGCGGACAGGGGAAGGTCAGCCCCAGCATTTT
CDR3aa: CASRRTGEGQPQHF

abundance: -
j_gene: TRBJ2-1
d_gene: TRBD2
v_gene: TRBV10-3
CDR3nt: TGTGCCACCTATAGCGGGCCCAGGAATGAGCAGTTCTTC
CDR3aa: CATYSGPRNEQFF

abundance: many
j_gene: TRBJ1-2
d_gene: -
v_gene: TRBV7-9
CDR3nt: TGTGCCAGCAGCTTGACGGGGACTCATGGCTACACCTTC
CDR3aa: CASSLTGTHGYTF

abundance: many
j_gene: TRBJ2-5
d_gene: -
v_gene: TRBV14
CDR3nt: TGTGCCAGCAGCCAAGACTACCAGTACCGGGTCCAAGAGACCCAGTACTTC
CDR3aa: CASSQDYQYRVQETQYF

abundance: -
j_gene: TRBJ1-3
d_gene: -
v_gene: TRBV28
CDR3nt: TGTGCCAGCAGTCCCAGCCTATCTGGAAACACCATATATTTT
CDR3aa: CASSPSLSGNTIYF

abundance: -
j_gene: TRBJ2-2
d_gene: TRBD1
v_gene: TRBV5-1
CDR3nt: TGCGCCAGCAGCTTGTTTGGGACCGGGACAGGGAACACCGGGGAGCTGTTTTTT
CDR3aa: CASSLFGTGTGNTGELFF

abundance: -
j_gene: TRBJ2-7
d_gene: -
v_gene: TRBV9
CDR3nt: TGTGCCAGCAGCACCACGGGGGGCAGCCCCTACGAGCAGTACTTC
CDR3aa: CASSTTGGSPYEQYF

abundance: many
j_gene: TRBJ2-7
d_gene: TRBD1
v_gene: TRBV18
CDR3nt: TGTGCCAGCTCACCACCCGGGACAGGGTCCCTTCTGGAGCAGTACTTC
CDR3aa: CASSPPGTGSLLEQYF

abundance: -
j_gene: TRBJ2-7
d_gene: -
v_gene: TRBV19
CDR3nt: TGTGCCAGTAGTATTCCCGGGACGGGCGGCAGCTCCTACGAGCAGTACTTC
CDR3aa: CASSIPGTGGSSYEQYF

abundance: -
j_gene: TRBJ2-5
d_gene: TRBD2
v_gene: TRBV20-1
CDR3nt: TGCAGTGCTAGCAACCCCCTAGCGGGAGTATTCGAGACCCAGTACTTC
CDR3aa: CSASNPLAGVFETQYF

abundance: -
j_gene: TRBJ1-1
d_gene: -
v_gene: TRBV27
CDR3nt: TGTGCCAGCAGTTTATCGTGGAGCCGGGAGGCTTTCTTT
CDR3aa: CASSLSWSREAFF

abundance: few
j_gene: TRBJ2-3
d_gene: -
v_gene: TRBV5-1
CDR3nt: TGCGCCAGCAGCTCACTGAACGCAGATACGCAGTATTTT
CDR3aa: CASSSLNADTQYF

abundance: -
j_gene: TRBJ2-5
d_gene: -
v_gene: TRBV20-1
CDR3nt: TGCAGTGCTGATAGCCTGGGTGGAACCCAGTACTTC
CDR3aa: CSADSLGGTQYF

abundance: many
j_gene: TRBJ1-2
d_gene: -
v_gene: TRBV7-9
CDR3nt: TGTGCCAGCAGGGAACCGGGGGGGCGGATCTATGGCTACACCTTC
CDR3aa: CASREPGGRIYGYTF

abundance: few
j_gene: TRBJ2-7
d_gene: -
v_gene: TRBV14
CDR3nt: TGCGCCAGCAGCCAAGAACTATCAAGCAGATACGAGCAGTACTTC
CDR3aa: CASSQELSSRYEQYF